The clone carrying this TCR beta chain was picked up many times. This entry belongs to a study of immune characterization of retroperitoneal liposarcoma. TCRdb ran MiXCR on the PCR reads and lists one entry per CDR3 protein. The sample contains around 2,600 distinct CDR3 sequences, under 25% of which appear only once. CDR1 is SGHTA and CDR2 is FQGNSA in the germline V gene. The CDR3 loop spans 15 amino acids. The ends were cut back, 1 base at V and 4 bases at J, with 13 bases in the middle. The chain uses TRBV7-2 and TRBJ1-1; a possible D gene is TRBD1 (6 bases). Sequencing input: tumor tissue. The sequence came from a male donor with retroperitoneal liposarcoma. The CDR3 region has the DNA TGTGCCAGCAGCTTAGACCCAGGGACAACCACTGAAGCTTTCTTT. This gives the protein CASSLDPGTTTEAFF.